Listed here are 18 T cell receptor beta chains from one sample, sequenced in a study of CXCR3-negative and CXCR3-positive naive CD8 T cells. The authors prepared UMI-labeled TRB cDNA libraries by 5' RACE. TCRdb re-called the 5' RACE reads and catalogs CDR3 proteins one per entry, DNA excluded. The sample holds about 62,000 distinct CDR3 sequences. Sequenced material: naive CXCR3- CD8+ T cells from blood. The subset is: CD45RO-CCR7+CD27+CD95- naive CD8+ T cells lacking CXCR3 (TNR3-). The receptors originated from a human donor in good health. Some clones in this sample may be carry-over from other donors' samples.

The chain links TRBV6-6 to TRBJ2-1; TCRdb indicates TRBD1, and absent DNA this call remains unverified. Germline lookup yields CDR1 MNHNY and CDR2 SVGAGI (reference sequence). This CDR3 is 13 amino acids long. The CDR3 is CASSYSPPNEQFF.

V and J are TRBV27 and TRBJ2-7; the TCRdb D gene call, TRBD1, has no DNA to confirm it. This CDR3 is built from 14 residues. The germline gives CDR1 MNHEY, CDR2 SMNVEV (reference sequence). CDR3 amino acids: CASSTWTQIHEQYF.

Its frequency marks this clonotype as medium-sized. This sequence joins TRBV29-1 and TRBJ1-4. The CDR3 loop spans 14 amino acids. The V gene's germline CDR1 is SQVTM and CDR2 ANQGSEA. The CDR3 is CSVAEREENEKLFF.

The chain carries TRBV29-1 and TRBJ2-7. Looked up from germline, CDR1 is SQVTM and CDR2 is ANQGSEA. This CDR3 has 13 residues. The CDR3 reads CSVDGGTSYEQYF.

V gene TRBV19 combines with J gene TRBJ2-1; TCRdb indicates TRBD1, and absent DNA this call remains unverified. CDR1 LNHDA and CDR2 SQIVND come from the germline V gene (reference sequence). The CDR3 totals 12 residues. The chain's CDR3 is CASSIGGHKQFF.

This chain uses TRBV15 with TRBJ2-5; the D gene TCRdb calls, TRBD2, cannot be checked with no DNA. Germline loops: CDR1 LNHNV, CDR2 YYDKDF (reference sequence). This CDR3 is built from 14 residues. The CDR3 spells CATARTSITETQYF.

The CDR3 loop reads CSVRAGGPPGANVLTF. The genes are TRBV29-1 and TRBJ2-6; checking the TCRdb D call of TRBD2 is not possible without DNA. Germline values: CDR1 SQVTM, CDR2 ANQGSEA. This CDR3 comprises 16 residues.

The CDR3: CASSASGGAYEQYF. The gene calls are TRBV19 and TRBJ2-7; the D call of TRBD2 rests on TCRdb alone, since no DNA is present to check it. The CDR3 contains 14 residues. Germline V CDR1 and CDR2: LNHDA, SQIVND (reference sequence).

The chain couples TRBV5-1 to TRBJ2-5. The CDR3 length is 15 residues. Germline assignment: CDR1 SGHRS and CDR2 YFSETQ. CDR3 protein: CASSFWTDSQETQYF.

The chain combines TRBV29-1 with TRBJ1-2; no DNA is available, so the TRBD1 call from TCRdb remains unchecked. The CDR3 runs 13 residues. CDR1 and CDR2 (germline): SQVTM, ANQGSEA. The CDR3 reads CSVEDQTGMGYTF.

This rearrangement joins TRBV6-2 or TRBV6-3 to TRBJ1-1. Germline CDR1 reads MNHEY; CDR2 reads SVGEGT. This CDR3 region has 14 residues. The CDR3 protein is CASSYSTDYTEAFF.

This chain uses TRBV9 with TRBJ2-7; TCRdb outputs TRBD1, but without DNA this stays unchecked. In germline, CDR1 is SGDLS, CDR2 YYNGEE. The CDR3 runs to 15 residues. This CDR3 reads CASREGGLSPYEQYF.

The V gene is TRBV20-1, the J gene TRBJ2-7; without DNA, the TCRdb call of TRBD1 cannot be checked. Germline-derived CDR1 and CDR2 are DFQATT and SNEGSKA (reference sequence). The CDR3 has 16 residues. CDR3 region: CSARDPLRDVSYEQYF.

This chain links TRBV4-1 with TRBJ2-6; TCRdb lists TRBD1, though no DNA is available to test this call. CDR3 size: 18 residues. Germline loops: CDR1 MGHRA, CDR2 YSYEKL. The CDR3 is CASSQGRRGFAGANVLTF.

The chain recombines TRBV18 with TRBJ2-3; TCRdb indicates TRBD1, and absent DNA this call remains unverified. This CDR3 comprises 16 residues. The germline V gene encodes CDR1 KGHSH and CDR2 LQKENI. The CDR3 sequence: CASSPPTGPSTDTQYF.

The CDR3 sequence: CASSLGPDSYEQYF. The V gene is TRBV5-1, the J gene TRBJ2-7. This CDR3 is 14 amino acids long. Germline CDR1 is SGHRS and CDR2 is YFSETQ.

The chain combines TRBV6-2 or TRBV6-3 with TRBJ2-3; TCRdb's D call, TRBD2, is unchecked because there is no DNA. CDR3 length: 16 amino acids. Germline V lookup: CDR1 MNHEY, CDR2 SVGEGT. The CDR3 sequence: CASSPPSGGYTDTQYF.

The genes are TRBV28 and TRBJ2-7. CDR3 length: 14 residues. Germline V gene sequence: CDR1 MDHEN, CDR2 SYDVKM. CDR3 sequence: CASSLRGDDYEQYF.